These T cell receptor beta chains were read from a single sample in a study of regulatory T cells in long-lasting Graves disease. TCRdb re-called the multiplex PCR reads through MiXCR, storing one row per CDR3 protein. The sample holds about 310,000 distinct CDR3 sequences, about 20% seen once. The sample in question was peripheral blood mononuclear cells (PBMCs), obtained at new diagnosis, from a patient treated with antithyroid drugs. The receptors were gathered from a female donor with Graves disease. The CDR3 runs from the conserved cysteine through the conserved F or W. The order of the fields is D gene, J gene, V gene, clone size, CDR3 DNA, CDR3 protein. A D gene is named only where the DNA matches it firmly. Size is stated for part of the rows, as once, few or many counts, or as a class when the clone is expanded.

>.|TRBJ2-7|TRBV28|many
TGTGCCAGCAGGGGGCGCCGACAGCACTACGAGCAGTACTTC
CASRGRRQHYEQYF
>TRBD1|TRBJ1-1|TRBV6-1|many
TGTGCCAGCAGGGAAGGGACAGGGCTTAACACTGAAGCTTTCTTT
CASREGTGLNTEAFF
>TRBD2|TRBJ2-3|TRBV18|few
TGTGCCAGCTCACCACCGGGGAGGGCGGATACGCAGTATTTT
CASSPPGRADTQYF
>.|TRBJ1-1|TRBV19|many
TGTGCCAGTAGGGGGCAGATCAACACTGAAGCTTTCTTT
CASRGQINTEAFF
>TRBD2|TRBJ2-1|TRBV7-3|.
TGTGCCAGCAGGAGGACTAGCGGGAGTGGACATGAGCAGTTCTTC
CASRRTSGSGHEQFF
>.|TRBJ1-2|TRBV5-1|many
TGCGCCAGCAGGCTACAGTCTCCCAAGGGTGACTATGGCTACACCTTC
CASRLQSPKGDYGYTF
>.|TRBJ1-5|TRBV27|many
TGTGCCAGCAGGGGGTTGAGCAATCAGCCCCAGCATTTT
CASRGLSNQPQHF
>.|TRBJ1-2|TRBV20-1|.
TGCAGTGCTAGAGATCTCGTTACGGTTCAGGATAACTATGGCTACACCTTC
CSARDLVTVQDNYGYTF
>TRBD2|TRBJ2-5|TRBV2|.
TGTGCCAGCAGTGACACCGGGACTAGCGGGGAACCCAAGAGAGCCCAGTACTTC
CASSDTGTSGEPKRAQYF
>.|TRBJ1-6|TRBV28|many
TGTGCCACCCGAGGGCAGGCCTACTATAATTCACCCCTCCACTTT
CATRGQAYYNSPLHF
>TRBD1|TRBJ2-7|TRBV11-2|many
TGTGCCAGCAGCACCGGGACAGGAGTGCAAGCCTACGAGCAGTACTTC
CASSTGTGVQAYEQYF
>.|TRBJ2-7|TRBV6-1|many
TGTGCCAGCAGACCCCCAGGGTACGAGCAGTACTTC
CASRPPGYEQYF